The 14 T cell receptor beta chains listed next were all sequenced from one sample in a study of T cells in tumors after PD-1 blockade. Assay used: immunoSEQ multiplex PCR; TCRdb lists only in-frame clones, some missing. The sample lists 55,000 to 70,000 clones, around four fifths occurring once. Sequenced here: PBMCs, sampled before anti-PD-1 treatment. All receptors come from a human donor with basal cell carcinoma.

In its sample, this clone was seen once. V gene TRBV5-1 combines with J gene TRBJ1-1; TRBD1 is a possible D gene (5 bases). The CDR3 totals 15 residues. Per germline, CDR1 SGHRS and CDR2 YFSETQ. Trimming removed 2 bases at V and 1 base at J, with 12 bases between. The CDR3, as DNA: TGCGCCAGCAGCTTAGATACAGGAGGGAACACTGAAGCTTTCTTT. Its translation: CASSLDTGGNTEAFF.

This chain links TRBV5-6 with TRBJ1-1; 7 bases line up with TRBD1. The junction had 9 bases not matched to a gene; V was cut back by 4 bases and J by 3 bases. The CDR3 is made up of 15 amino acids. Germline V CDR1 and CDR2: SGHDT, YYEEEE. In DNA form, the CDR3 reads TGTGCCAGCAGCCTAAGACAGGGACTGGACACTGAAGCTTTCTTT. Protein product: CASSLRQGLDTEAFF.

The chain carries TRBV18 and TRBJ2-3; D remains ambiguous. The V end was cut by 5 bases, the J end by 1 base, with 4 bases between. The CDR3 runs to 12 residues. Per germline, CDR1 KGHSH and CDR2 LQKENI. The CDR3 spells CASSSGTDTQYF. DNA of the CDR3: TGTGCCAGCTCATCGGGCACAGATACGCAGTATTTT.

The rearrangement joins TRBV11-2 to TRBJ1-1; maybe TRBD1 (6 bases). The ends were cut back, 4 bases at V and 8 bases at J, with 29 bases in the middle. Looked up from germline, CDR1 is SGHAT and CDR2 is FQNNGV. This CDR3 has 18 amino acids. The CDR3 DNA reads TGTGCCAGCAGCTCCCAACAGGGAGTTAGACCCCGGGAAAGGGAAGCTTTCTTT. It encodes CASSSQQGVRPREREAFF. Combining the CDR3 with reference TRBV11-2 and TRBJ1-1 gives the whole variable domain EAGVAQSPRYKIIEKRQSVAFWCNPISGHATLYWYQQILGQGPKLLIQFQNNGVVDDSQLPKDRFSAERLKGVDSTLKIQPAKLEDSAVYLCASSSQQGVRPREREAFFGQGTRLTVV.

With regard to this clone: In the same sample, other DNA sequences code for this CDR3. V is TRBV5-8 and J is TRBJ2-1; 15 nucleotides agree with TRBD2. The CDR3 length is 17 residues. Germline V gene lookup returns CDR1 SGHTS and CDR2 YDEGEE. V lost 4 bases, J lost 6 bases, and 8 bases stayed unmatched. The CDR3 loop reads CASSRGGLAGGLNEQFF. The CDR3 DNA reads as TGTGCCAGCAGCAGGGGTGGACTAGCGGGGGGGCTCAATGAGCAGTTCTTC. The variable domain in full, completed from reference TRBV5-8 and TRBJ2-1, reads EAGVTQSPTHLIKTRGQQATLRCSPISGHTSVYWYQQALGLGLQFLLWYDEGEERNRGNFPPRFSGRQFPNYSSELNVNALELEDSALYLCASSRGGLAGGLNEQFFGPGTRLTVL.

The chain recombines TRBV7-9 with TRBJ2-5; possible D gene TRBD1, 5 bases. With 5 bases removed from V and 2 bases from J, the gap between germline ends came to 18 bases. CDR3 size: 16 residues. The germline CDR1 and CDR2 sequences are SEHNR and FQNEAQ (reference sequence). The CDR3 here is CASSPSGRTRQETQYF. The CDR3 nucleotides are TGTGCCAGCAGCCCAAGTGGTCGGACAAGACAAGAGACCCAGTACTTC.

This clone was found once. This chain joins TRBV7-3 and TRBJ1-3; D gene ambiguous. Trimming left V 5 bases short and J 0 bases short, with 5 bases between. Germline CDR1 and CDR2: SGHTA and FQGTGA. This CDR3 spans 13 amino acids. The CDR3: CASSPDSGNTIYF. In DNA form, the CDR3 reads TGTGCCAGCAGCCCAGACTCTGGAAACACCATATATTTT.

This chain links TRBV5-1 with TRBJ2-1; the D gene could be TRBD1 or TRBD2 (6 bases each). V lost 0 bases and J lost 8, with 15 bases in between. The CDR3 is 15 residues long. The germline CDR1 and CDR2 sequences are SGHRS and YFSETQ. The CDR3 nucleotides are TGCGCCAGCAGCTTGGTAGGGGGAGGTAACGATGAGCAGTTCTTC. Protein: CASSLVGGGNDEQFF.

The chain joins TRBV6-5 to TRBJ2-1; D perhaps matches TRBD2 (6 bases). V was trimmed by 2 bases and J by 8 bases, leaving 16 bases between them. CDR1 and CDR2 from the germline V gene are MNHEY and SVGAGI. The CDR3 loop spans 15 amino acids. CDR3 DNA: TGTGCCAGCAGTTACCCAGGGACTTCCCGGGATGAGCAGTTCTTC. Residues: CASSYPGTSRDEQFF.

J is TRBJ1-6 and V is TRBV5-6; D remains ambiguous. Germline V gene lookup returns CDR1 SGHDT and CDR2 YYEEEE. Trimming took 4 bases from V and 10 from J, leaving 18 bases between them. This CDR3 spans 15 amino acids. The CDR3 sequence is CASSADVFPQSPLHF. CDR3 nucleotides: TGTGCCAGCAGCGCGGACGTCTTCCCGCAGTCACCCCTCCACTTT.

CDR3 nucleotide sequence: TGTGCCAGTAGTATAGATAAGGTCGACTATGGCTACACCTTC. It encodes CASSIDKVDYGYTF. The rearrangement uses TRBV19 and TRBJ1-2; D not certain. With 0 bases removed from V and 3 bases from J, the gap between germline ends came to 8 bases. The germline CDR1 and CDR2 sequences are LNHDA and SQIVND (reference sequence). The CDR3 loop spans 14 amino acids.

The rearrangement uses TRBV3-1 (or the pseudogene TRBV3-2) and TRBJ1-1; possible D gene TRBD1, 5 bases. CDR1 is LGHDT, CDR2 YNNKEL, per germline (reference sequence). V lost 4 bases, J lost 1 base, and 13 bases lay in between. The CDR3 covers 15 residues. The CDR3: CASSPSGGQNTEAFF. CDR3 bases: TGTGCCAGCAGCCCCTCCGGGGGTCAGAACACTGAAGCTTTCTTT.

This chain connects TRBV29-1 to TRBJ1-2; D is uncertain. There are 16 residues in the CDR3. The V gene's germline CDR1 is SQVTM and CDR2 ANQGSEA. V was trimmed by 7 bases and J by 8 bases, leaving 29 bases between them. CDR3 loop: CSALSMERALGKGYTF. The DNA of the CDR3 is TGCAGCGCTCTTAGCATGGAAAGGGCCCTTGGGAAGGGCTACACCTTC. Full variable domain (remainder filled in from reference TRBV29-1 and TRBJ1-2): SAVISQKPSRDICQRGTSLTIQCQVDSQVTMMFWYRQQPGQSLTLIATANQGSEATYESGFVIDKFPISRPNLTFSTLTVSNMSPEDSSIYLCSALSMERALGKGYTFGSGTRLTVV.

A few counts support this clone. J is TRBJ2-2 and V is TRBV10-1; D is possibly TRBD1 or TRBD2 (6 bases each). The CDR3 runs 16 residues. CDR1 and CDR2 from the germline V gene are WNHNN and SYGVQD (reference sequence). V lost 0 bases and J 1 base, leaving 9 bases between the germline ends. The CDR3 sequence: CASSESRGVNTGELFF. DNA of the CDR3: TGCGCCAGCAGTGAGTCGAGGGGGGTGAACACCGGGGAGCTGTTTTTT.